Listed below are T cell receptor beta chains from one sample, sequenced in a study of T cell responses to AZD1222 COVID-19 vaccine. Here immunoSEQ multiplex PCR was the method, and the copy in TCRdb shows in-frame clones only, minus some. The profile covers 130,000 or so clones, with approximately 93% appearing a single time and around 5.4% taken by the ten largest. The starting material was peripheral blood, obtained on day 0 of AZD1222 vaccination. Receptors were obtained from an adult in good health. Each CDR3 is given with its conserved first and last residue. D genes are given only for firm matches. Clone size is given for some rows only: seen once, a few or many times, or a class if the clone is expanded.

- - TRBJ2-7 14 TRBV24-1 TGTGCCACCAGTGATCCCAGGGTGTCCTACGAGCAGTACTTC CATSDPRVSYEQYF
- TRBD2 TRBJ2-7 14 TRBV30 TGTGCCTGGAGTGGAGGGCTAGCGGGCTACGAGCAGTACTTC CAWSGGLAGYEQYF
- - TRBJ1-2 14 TRBV18 TGTGCCAGCTCACCAGGGGACGTCACCTATGGCTACACCTTC CASSPGDVTYGYTF
once TRBD1 TRBJ1-3 18 TRBV15 TGTGCCACCAGCAGAGATCGAGGGACAGGCCGTTCTGGAAACACCATATATTTT CATSRDRGTGRSGNTIYF
- - TRBJ1-5 14 TRBV19 TGTGCCAGTAGTTCGGGACCCGTGAATCAGCCCCAGCATTTT CASSSGPVNQPQHF
- TRBD2 TRBJ2-1 12 TRBV30 TGTGCCTTTGGACTAGGTAGGGGTGAGCAGTTCTTC CAFGLGRGEQFF
- TRBD1 TRBJ2-7 13 TRBV29-1 TGCAGCGTTCGGACAGGGAACGTCTACGAGCAGTACTTC CSVRTGNVYEQYF
- TRBD1 TRBJ2-1 14 TRBV13 TGTGCCAGCACCCCCCGGGACAGCAACAATGAGCAGTTCTTC CASTPRDSNNEQFF
- - TRBJ1-2 12 TRBV28 TGTGCCAGCAGTTTCCGAAACTATGGCTACACCTTC CASSFRNYGYTF
- - TRBJ1-2 13 TRBV12-3/TRBV12-4 TGTGCCAGCAGTTTAACATCAGACGGTGGCTACACCTTC CASSLTSDGGYTF
- - TRBJ1-1 12 TRBV6-5 TGTGCCAGCAGTTGGGGCATTGGTGAAGCTTTCTTT CASSWGIGEAFF
- TRBD1 TRBJ1-2 16 TRBV7-8 TGTGCCAGCAGCTTAGAAGGGACAGTAAGTTCCTATGGCTACACCTTC CASSLEGTVSSYGYTF
- - TRBJ2-5 14 TRBV5-6 TGTGCCAGCAGCTTCGGAGGGACCCAAGAGACCCAGTACTTC CASSFGGTQETQYF
- TRBD1 TRBJ1-1 12 TRBV27 TGTGCCATAGGGGGCGCTGGCACTGAAGCTTTCTTT CAIGGAGTEAFF
- - TRBJ1-2 14 TRBV4-2 TGTGCCAGCAGCCAAGGGGAAACAGGGTATGGCTACACCTTC CASSQGETGYGYTF
- TRBD2 TRBJ2-3 17 TRBV4-2 TGTGCCAGCAGCCGGCGCCCACTAGCGGGAGAGGCAGATACGCAGTATTTT CASSRRPLAGEADTQYF
- - TRBJ2-5 14 TRBV30 TGTGCCTGGAGTGTACGTGGGGCGCGGGAGACCCAGTACTTC CAWSVRGARETQYF
- TRBD1 TRBJ1-1 14 TRBV5-4 TGTGCCAGCAGCTTCCCGACAGGGGGCACTGAAGCTTTCTTT CASSFPTGGTEAFF
- TRBD1 TRBJ1-1 20 TRBV5-1 TGCGCCAGCAGCGGCTCCGGGACAGGGACCACTTTGCGTGAGAACACTGAAGCTTTCTTT CASSGSGTGTTLRENTEAFF
once TRBD2 TRBJ2-2 15 TRBV2 TGTGCCAGCAAACCCCTAGCGGGAAACACCGGGGAGCTGTTTTTT CASKPLAGNTGELFF
- - TRBJ1-5 14 TRBV7-8 TGTGCCAGCAGTCGATGGGGTAGCAATCAGCCCCAGCATTTT CASSRWGSNQPQHF
- TRBD1 TRBJ1-2 16 TRBV7-3 TGTGCCAGCAGCTCGACCCCGAAGACAGGGACCTATGGCTACACCTTC CASSSTPKTGTYGYTF
- - TRBJ2-7 17 TRBV5-1 TGCGCCAGCAGCTTGGCCGTGGGATCAGAGTGGTCCTACGAGCAGTACTTC CASSLAVGSEWSYEQYF
- - TRBJ1-2 16 TRBV5-1 TGCGCCAGCAGCCCCTACCTTGCGGGTACCAGCTATGGCTACACCTTC CASSPYLAGTSYGYTF
- - TRBJ2-7 13 TRBV15 TGTGCCACCAGCAGAGAGACAGGCTACGAGCAGTACTTC CATSRETGYEQYF
- TRBD1 TRBJ1-6 13 TRBV11-1 TGTGCCAGCAGCCAACGGGTCGGGACAGGCCCGTACTTT CASSQRVGTGPYF
- TRBD2 TRBJ2-7 15 TRBV19 TGTGCCAGTAGTATAAGGCCTAGCGGCTCCTACGAGCAGTACTTC CASSIRPSGSYEQYF
- - TRBJ1-5 15 TRBV9 TGTGCCAGCAGCGTAGGGGGGCTCGGTGAACAGCCCCAGCATTTT CASSVGGLGEQPQHF
- TRBD2 TRBJ2-2 15 TRBV4-1 TGCGCCAGCAGCCAGGCGGGGGGCCCCCGCGGGGAGCTGTTTTTT CASSQAGGPRGELFF
- TRBD1 TRBJ1-1 13 TRBV10-3 TGTGCCATCAGCTGGACAGGGTCTGAAGCAGCTTTCTTT CAISWTGSEAAFF
once - TRBJ1-1 16 TRBV28 TGTGCCAGCAGTTCGGGGGTGGCGGGCCCGAGGACTGAAGCTTTCTTT CASSSGVAGPRTEAFF
- TRBD2 TRBJ2-3 18 TRBV30 TGTGCCTGGAGTGAAAGCGTAGTGACTAGCGGATTTACAGATACGCAGTATTTT CAWSESVVTSGFTDTQYF
- - TRBJ2-3 13 TRBV27 TGTGCCAGCTCCTTTGGGTTAGAGGGAACGCAGTATTTT CASSFGLEGTQYF
- - TRBJ1-2 16 TRBV4-3 TGCGCCAGCAGCCAAGATCATCCGGGTGCGAGCTATGGCTACACCTTC CASSQDHPGASYGYTF
- - TRBJ2-7 15 TRBV21-1 TGTGCCAGCACCATACAGGGCCCCATCTCCTACGAGCAGTACTTC CASTIQGPISYEQYF
- - TRBJ1-2 13 TRBV2 TGTGCCAGCAGTGAAAACAGGTCGGGACGCTACACCTTC CASSENRSGRYTF
- - TRBJ2-7 15 TRBV14 TGTGCCAGCAGCCAAGTTTCCGCCGGGTCCTACGAGCAGTACTTC CASSQVSAGSYEQYF
- - TRBJ1-1 13 TRBV4-1 TGCGCCAGCAGCCAAGATCGGTGGACTGAAGCTTTCTTT CASSQDRWTEAFF
once TRBD1 TRBJ2-4 15 TRBV27 TGTGCCAGCAGGGACAGGTTCCTAGCCAAAAACATTCAGTACTTC CASRDRFLAKNIQYF
- TRBD1 TRBJ2-7 14 TRBV7-9 TGTGCCAGCAGCCCAACCGGGACAGGCTACGAGCAGTACTTC CASSPTGTGYEQYF
- TRBD1 TRBJ1-5 12 TRBV7-9 TGTGCCAGCAACCAGGGGGATCAGCCCCAGCATTTT CASNQGDQPQHF
few - TRBJ1-2 11 TRBV19 TGTGCCAGTAGTCAGACCCAAGGCTACACCTTC CASSQTQGYTF
- - TRBJ2-5 13 TRBV4-1 TGCGCCAGCAGCCAAGGGGTCCAAGAGACCCAGTACTTC CASSQGVQETQYF
- - TRBJ1-6 15 TRBV18 TGTGCCAGCTCACCTAGGTTAGAATATAATTCACCCCTCCACTTT CASSPRLEYNSPLHF
- TRBD2 TRBJ2-7 19 TRBV7-2 TGTGCCAGCAGCTTAACGTCCGGGACTAGCGGGCCAGAGTCCTACGAGCAGTACTTC CASSLTSGTSGPESYEQYF
- - TRBJ1-1 13 TRBV12-3/TRBV12-4 TGTGCCAGCAGTTTAGACAGGTCCACTGAAGCTTTCTTT CASSLDRSTEAFF
- - TRBJ1-3 15 TRBV9 TGTGCCAGCAGCGTCGGGGGGGCAGTTGGAAACACCATATATTTT CASSVGGAVGNTIYF
- TRBD1 TRBJ2-7 15 TRBV19 TGTGCCAGTAGTTTCGGACAGGGGAGCTCCTACGAGCAGTACTTC CASSFGQGSSYEQYF
once TRBD2 TRBJ2-2 14 TRBV11-2 TGTGCCAGCAGCTTCCTAGCGGGAACCGGGGAGCTGTTTTTT CASSFLAGTGELFF
- - TRBJ2-3 12 TRBV2 TGTGCCAGCAGTGATGTCCAGCCAACGCAGTATTTT CASSDVQPTQYF
once - TRBJ2-3 17 TRBV14 TGTGCCAGCAGCCAATGGAGGGACTTTTTTAGCACAGATACGCAGTATTTT CASSQWRDFFSTDTQYF
- - TRBJ1-4 13 TRBV12-3/TRBV12-4 TGTGCCAGCAGTTGGGACCGGGGAGGAAAACTGTTTTTT CASSWDRGGKLFF